These T cell receptor beta chains were read from a single sample in a study of radiotherapy plus CTLA-4 blockade in lung cancer. TCRdb's copy holds only in-frame clones and misses some; the assay was immunoSEQ multiplex PCR. This sample has some 96,000 clones; 88% occur once, and the top ten carry about 5.3%. The starting material was peripheral blood, obtained from a patient treated with radiotherapy plus ipilimumab. These receptors were taken from a human donor with non-small cell lung cancer that progressed on radiotherapy plus ipilimumab. CDR3s include the opening cysteine and the closing phenylalanine or tryptophan. The D gene is left open where the match is weak.

D gene,J gene,V gene,CDR3 protein,CDR3 DNA
.,TRBJ2-1,TRBV29-1,CSDEEQGSEQFF,TGCAGCGATGAAGAACAGGGTAGTGAGCAGTTCTTC
.,TRBJ2-5,TRBV6-5,CASSFSGTSQETQYF,TGTGCCAGCAGCTTCTCCGGGACTTCACAAGAGACCCAGTACTTC
.,TRBJ1-1,TRBV18,CASSQLGRLNTEAFF,TGTGCCAGCTCACAACTCGGACGGTTGAACACTGAAGCTTTCTTT
.,TRBJ2-1,TRBV9,CASSVGRNNEQFF,TGTGCCAGCAGCGTAGGGAGAAACAATGAGCAGTTCTTC
TRBD2,TRBJ2-3,TRBV2,CASSWTSGNTDTQYF,TGTGCCAGCAGTTGGACTAGCGGTAACACAGATACGCAGTATTTT
TRBD1,TRBJ2-4,TRBV2,CASSAGTGGVGAKNIQYF,TGTGCCAGCAGTGCGGGGACAGGGGGGGTCGGAGCCAAAAACATTCAGTACTTC
TRBD2,TRBJ2-3,TRBV10-1,CASSEFRSGTSDTQYF,TGCGCCAGCAGTGAGTTTAGAAGCGGGACCTCAGATACGCAGTATTTT
TRBD1,TRBJ2-5,TRBV18,CASSPLVQGSRTQYF,TGTGCCAGCTCACCACTTGTACAGGGGTCCAGGACCCAGTACTTC
.,TRBJ2-7,TRBV27,CASSFYRTGSPAQYF,TGTGCCAGCAGTTTCTACCGTACAGGGAGCCCCGCGCAGTACTTC
.,TRBJ1-2,TRBV6-5,CASSSGGTLANYGYTF,TGTGCCAGCAGTTCCGGAGGGACGTTAGCTAACTATGGCTACACCTTC